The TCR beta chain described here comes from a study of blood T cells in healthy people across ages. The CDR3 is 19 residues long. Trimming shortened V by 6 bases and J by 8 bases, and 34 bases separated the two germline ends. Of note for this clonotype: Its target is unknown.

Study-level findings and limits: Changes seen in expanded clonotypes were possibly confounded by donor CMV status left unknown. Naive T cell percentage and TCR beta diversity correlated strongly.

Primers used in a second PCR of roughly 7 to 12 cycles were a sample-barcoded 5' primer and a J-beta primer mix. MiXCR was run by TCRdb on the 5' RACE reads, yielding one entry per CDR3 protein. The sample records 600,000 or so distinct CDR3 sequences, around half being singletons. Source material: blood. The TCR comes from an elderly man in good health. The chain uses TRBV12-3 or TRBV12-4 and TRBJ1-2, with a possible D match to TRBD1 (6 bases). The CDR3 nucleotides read TGTGCCAGCAGCCGCTTCCCCGATACAGGGATCCTCCTTCTCGGGGGCTACACCTTC. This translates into CASSRFPDTGILLLGGYTF.